This TCR beta chain was sequenced for a study of T cell responses to AZD1222 COVID-19 vaccine. Of note for this clone: Its target is unknown.

Study-wide points: Repertoire sampling happened only post peak T cell response. White British ancestry dominated among donors, who included more females, and clonal diversity was possibly underestimated. Vaccine-related CD4 TCRs covered spike, predominating at 160-218 and 743-854.

Sequencing used immunoSEQ multiplex PCR; TCRdb keeps in-frame clones, though not all of them. The sample carries 100,000 to 150,000 clones, approximately 85% recorded once. The germline V gene encodes CDR1 MDHEN and CDR2 SYDVKM. The CDR3 sequence is 14 residues long. V was trimmed by 3 bases and J by 4 bases, leaving 12 bases between them. The sequencing here drew on peripheral blood, taken on day 0 of AZD1222 vaccination. The TCR sequence derives from an adult in good health. This rearrangement joins TRBV28 to TRBJ1-2; D gene unclear. The CDR3 spells CASSFLTDTYGYTF. Here the CDR3 DNA reads TGTGCCAGCAGTTTTTTAACGGATACCTATGGCTACACCTTC.